The rows below give T cell receptor beta chains drawn from one sample of a study of CXCR3-negative and CXCR3-positive naive CD8 T cells. From its re-call of the 5' RACE reads, TCRdb lists each CDR3 protein once, without DNA. There are 100,000 to 150,000 distinct CDR3 sequences in the sample, with around 0.62% held by the top ten. Sequenced: naive CXCR3+ CD8+ T cells from blood. The origin of the receptors is a human donor in good health. Some clones in this sample may be carry-over from other donors' samples. CDR3s include the opening cysteine and the closing phenylalanine or tryptophan.

J gene	V gene	CDR3 protein
TRBJ2-1	TRBV7-9	CASSTPGTSGGQGEQFF
TRBJ2-7	TRBV20-1	CSARGGVYEQYF
TRBJ1-1	TRBV6-6	CASSDRGLHTEAFF
TRBJ1-3	TRBV30	CAWSTGNSGNTIYF
TRBJ2-7	TRBV7-6	CASSKRGVSYEQYF
TRBJ1-1	TRBV6-1	CASSLTGREAFF
TRBJ2-1	TRBV12-3/TRBV12-4	CASSPPFDRTNGNEQFF
TRBJ2-1	TRBV9	CASSVASGSSNEQFF
TRBJ2-7	TRBV11-3	CASSPPAGREQYF
TRBJ2-2	TRBV20-1	CSARRQGPNTGELFF
TRBJ2-1	TRBV6-2/TRBV6-3	CASSLGHPNDEQFF
TRBJ2-1	TRBV29-1	CSVEVADFNEQFF
TRBJ2-7	TRBV28	CASSTLAGAGEQYF
TRBJ1-1	TRBV21-1	CASSGEEVPNTEAFF
TRBJ2-7	TRBV7-9	CASSPSDRGPYEQYF
TRBJ2-1	TRBV7-9	CASSISSGGLNEQFF
TRBJ1-1	TRBV7-7	CASSLPLNTEAFF
TRBJ2-5	TRBV7-9	CASSPPAAETQYF
TRBJ2-1	TRBV28	CASSFSNPYNEQFF
TRBJ2-1	TRBV9	CASSPGGLAINEQFF
TRBJ2-7	TRBV25-1	CASAGQGAYEQYF
TRBJ2-5	TRBV20-1	CSARVATTRETQYF
TRBJ2-5	TRBV11-2	CASSLAARGETQYF
TRBJ1-2	TRBV6-4	CASSDSMGVDGYTF
TRBJ1-1	TRBV28	CASRVGRVATEAFF
TRBJ2-1	TRBV7-9	CASNNDKTSGGPAYNEQFF
TRBJ2-1	TRBV6-4	CASRGWVGTGGPNEQFF
TRBJ2-3	TRBV13	CASSGGPGTDTQYF
TRBJ2-2	TRBV29-1	CSVEGGNANTGELFF
TRBJ1-1	TRBV29-1	CSASHNRVAEAFF
TRBJ2-1	TRBV7-9	CASSFGRQSTGEQFF
TRBJ2-1	TRBV7-9	CASSSGLVGNEQFF
TRBJ2-3	TRBV13	CASSSRQGRDTQYF
TRBJ2-3	TRBV11-2	CASSLGPALAGLSTDTQYF
TRBJ1-1	TRBV6-2/TRBV6-3	CASSPALVEAFF
TRBJ1-1	TRBV5-5	CASKSRDMNTEAFF
TRBJ2-7	TRBV6-6	CASSYMASGVDEQYF
TRBJ2-1	TRBV7-9	CASSLFSGGHSAYNEQFF
TRBJ1-1	TRBV29-1	CSVGAGRQKAEAFF
TRBJ1-1	TRBV21-1	CDSTRGGKNTEAFF
TRBJ2-3	TRBV20-1	CSARESGGRVTQYF
TRBJ2-1	TRBV7-7	CASSLAQGAMNEQFF
TRBJ1-5	TRBV28	CASSLLGTGVRLKPQHF
TRBJ2-7	TRBV12-3/TRBV12-4	CASSLEEGLLYEQYF
TRBJ1-1	TRBV3-1	CASSQDRQGWNTEAFF
TRBJ2-1	TRBV20-1	CSARGAGASYNEQFF
TRBJ2-5	TRBV28	CASSSDRGIKTQYF
TRBJ2-3	TRBV15	CATSRGTVSTDTQYF
TRBJ2-7	TRBV7-9	CASSKEDRAVDEQYF
TRBJ2-3	TRBV7-2	CASSPGLAGAGTDTQYF
TRBJ1-1	TRBV11-3	CASSREAEAFF
TRBJ1-1	TRBV28	CASSYSGTGGNTEAFF
TRBJ1-5	TRBV5-1	CASSSGGSNQPQHF
TRBJ1-1	TRBV29-1	CSGTQGPDTEAFF